Listed below are T cell receptor beta chains from one sample, sequenced in a study of blood T cell repertoires in COVID-19. Clones were sequenced by immunoSEQ multiplex PCR, and TCRdb holds only the in-frame ones, with some missing. The sample lists 150,000 or so clones; over 80% were seen once. Sequencing was done on a sample of peripheral blood. Receptors originate from a man older than 75 with acute or convalescent COVID-19. The CDR3 runs from the conserved cysteine through the conserved F or W. A D gene is named only where the DNA matches it firmly. Size values are once, few and many counts, or a class for expanded clones, and some rows have none.

abundance: once; v_gene: TRBV4-1; d_gene: TRBD2; j_gene: TRBJ2-3; len: 16; CDR3aa: CASSLYRRGAVDTQYF; CDR3nt: TGCGCCAGCAGCCTATACCGGCGGGGGGCCGTAGATACGCAGTATTTT
abundance: -; v_gene: TRBV2; d_gene: -; j_gene: TRBJ1-5; len: 16; CDR3aa: CASGRNLEGSNQPQHF; CDR3nt: TGTGCCAGCGGGAGGAACCTCGAGGGGAGCAATCAGCCCCAGCATTTT
abundance: -; v_gene: TRBV27; d_gene: -; j_gene: TRBJ2-3; len: 17; CDR3aa: CASSNIATSLGSDTQYF; CDR3nt: TGTGCCAGCAGTAACATTGCCACCTCCCTAGGCTCAGATACGCAGTATTTT
abundance: -; v_gene: TRBV3-1/TRBV3-2; d_gene: -; j_gene: TRBJ1-4; len: 14; CDR3aa: CASSPNLANEKLFF; CDR3nt: TGTGCCAGCAGTCCTAACTTGGCTAATGAAAAACTGTTTTTT
abundance: -; v_gene: TRBV5-4; d_gene: TRBD1; j_gene: TRBJ1-1; len: 14; CDR3aa: CASKSATGDTEAFF; CDR3nt: TGTGCCAGCAAATCCGCAACAGGGGACACTGAAGCTTTCTTT
abundance: few; v_gene: TRBV4-2; d_gene: TRBD1; j_gene: TRBJ2-7; len: 16; CDR3aa: CASSLQGTGVQNEQYF; CDR3nt: TGTGCCAGCAGCCTACAGGGAACAGGGGTCCAAAACGAGCAGTACTTC
abundance: -; v_gene: TRBV18; d_gene: -; j_gene: TRBJ2-2; len: 15; CDR3aa: CASSPNRGAAGELFF; CDR3nt: TGTGCCAGCTCACCAAACCGGGGGGCCGCCGGGGAGCTGTTTTTT
abundance: -; v_gene: TRBV18; d_gene: -; j_gene: TRBJ1-1; len: 12; CDR3aa: CASSPPSSEAFF; CDR3nt: TGTGCCAGCTCACCACCGAGTAGTGAAGCTTTCTTT
abundance: -; v_gene: TRBV6-5; d_gene: -; j_gene: TRBJ1-5; len: 14; CDR3aa: CASTWMGADQPQHF; CDR3nt: TGTGCCAGCACCTGGATGGGGGCGGATCAGCCCCAGCATTTT
abundance: few; v_gene: TRBV12-3/TRBV12-4; d_gene: -; j_gene: TRBJ2-1; len: 11; CDR3aa: CASSARYEQFF; CDR3nt: TGTGCCAGCAGTGCTAGGTATGAGCAGTTCTTC
abundance: -; v_gene: TRBV11-2; d_gene: TRBD2; j_gene: TRBJ2-1; len: 16; CDR3aa: CASSSTSGGAIYEQFF; CDR3nt: TGTGCCAGCAGCTCCACTAGCGGGGGGGCCATATATGAGCAGTTCTTC
abundance: -; v_gene: TRBV2; d_gene: -; j_gene: TRBJ1-5; len: 14; CDR3aa: CASSEQLEHQPQHF; CDR3nt: TGTGCCAGCAGTGAACAGTTGGAGCATCAGCCCCAGCATTTT
abundance: -; v_gene: TRBV19; d_gene: TRBD1; j_gene: TRBJ1-5; len: 17; CDR3aa: CASSTPLAAGTVWPQHF; CDR3nt: TGTGCCAGTAGTACCCCTCTCGCGGCCGGGACAGTTTGGCCCCAGCATTTT
abundance: once; v_gene: TRBV5-1; d_gene: -; j_gene: TRBJ2-2; len: 16; CDR3aa: CASSLSVGGGPGELFF; CDR3nt: TGCGCCAGCAGCTTGTCAGTGGGAGGAGGGCCCGGGGAGCTGTTTTTT
abundance: -; v_gene: TRBV19; d_gene: -; j_gene: TRBJ1-3; len: 18; CDR3aa: CASSIYWRRTISGNTIYF; CDR3nt: TGTGCCAGTAGTATATACTGGCGGCGCACGATCTCTGGAAACACCATATATTTT
abundance: -; v_gene: TRBV9; d_gene: TRBD1; j_gene: TRBJ2-7; len: 13; CDR3aa: CASSGDRSYEQYF; CDR3nt: TGTGCCAGCAGCGGGGACAGGTCCTACGAGCAGTACTTC
abundance: once; v_gene: TRBV7-2; d_gene: TRBD2; j_gene: TRBJ2-5; len: 15; CDR3aa: CASSLVSSGVETQYF; CDR3nt: TGTGCCAGCAGCTTAGTGTCTAGCGGGGTCGAGACCCAGTACTTC
abundance: -; v_gene: TRBV28; d_gene: TRBD1; j_gene: TRBJ1-2; len: 13; CDR3aa: CASSSPRDRGYTF; CDR3nt: TGTGCCAGCAGTTCACCCCGGGACAGGGGCTACACCTTC
abundance: -; v_gene: TRBV11-2; d_gene: TRBD2; j_gene: TRBJ2-2; len: 18; CDR3aa: CASSLDRLAGRVAGELFF; CDR3nt: TGTGCCAGCAGCTTAGATCGACTAGCGGGCCGGGTTGCCGGGGAGCTGTTTTTT
abundance: -; v_gene: TRBV18; d_gene: -; j_gene: TRBJ2-1; len: 13; CDR3aa: CASSLGQRNEQFF; CDR3nt: TGTGCCAGCTCACTGGGACAACGCAATGAGCAGTTCTTC
abundance: -; v_gene: TRBV5-4; d_gene: -; j_gene: TRBJ2-7; len: 15; CDR3aa: CASSLSRQGGGEQYF; CDR3nt: TGTGCCAGCAGCTTGTCACGACAGGGAGGAGGCGAGCAGTACTTC
abundance: -; v_gene: TRBV6-1; d_gene: -; j_gene: TRBJ2-1; len: 13; CDR3aa: CASSEYSRAEQFF; CDR3nt: TGTGCCAGCAGTGAATACAGCAGGGCAGAGCAGTTCTTC
abundance: -; v_gene: TRBV5-1; d_gene: TRBD1; j_gene: TRBJ1-1; len: 14; CDR3aa: CASSLTGGNTEAFF; CDR3nt: TGCGCCAGCAGCTTGACAGGGGGGAACACTGAAGCTTTCTTT
abundance: -; v_gene: TRBV15; d_gene: -; j_gene: TRBJ1-4; len: 12; CDR3aa: CATSRVSEKLFF; CDR3nt: TGTGCCACCAGCAGAGTGAGTGAAAAACTGTTTTTT
abundance: -; v_gene: TRBV11-2; d_gene: -; j_gene: TRBJ2-7; len: 15; CDR3aa: CASTVGLANNYEQYF; CDR3nt: TGTGCCAGCACCGTGGGCCTGGCTAATAACTACGAGCAGTACTTC
abundance: -; v_gene: TRBV7-9; d_gene: -; j_gene: TRBJ2-7; len: 12; CDR3aa: CASSYQGGEQYF; CDR3nt: TGTGCCAGCAGCTACCAGGGAGGCGAGCAGTACTTC
abundance: few; v_gene: TRBV10-2; d_gene: -; j_gene: TRBJ1-5; len: 17; CDR3aa: CASSESDWGGGNQPQHF; CDR3nt: TGCGCCAGCAGTGAAAGTGATTGGGGCGGTGGCAATCAGCCCCAGCATTTT
abundance: -; v_gene: TRBV6-1; d_gene: -; j_gene: TRBJ2-1; len: 16; CDR3aa: CASSEALTSSYNEQFF; CDR3nt: TGTGCCAGCAGTGAAGCGTTAACCAGCTCCTACAATGAGCAGTTCTTC
abundance: -; v_gene: TRBV3-1/TRBV3-2; d_gene: TRBD1; j_gene: TRBJ2-7; len: 17; CDR3aa: CASSHPPLTGGPYEQYF; CDR3nt: TGTGCCAGCAGCCACCCACCCTTGACAGGGGGCCCATACGAGCAGTACTTC
abundance: -; v_gene: TRBV6-6; d_gene: -; j_gene: TRBJ1-1; len: 15; CDR3aa: CASSYSRPGNTEAFF; CDR3nt: TGTGCCAGCAGTTACTCCCGGCCGGGGAACACTGAAGCTTTCTTT
abundance: -; v_gene: TRBV29-1; d_gene: -; j_gene: TRBJ2-5; len: 12; CDR3aa: CSTRDFQETQYF; CDR3nt: TGCAGCACCCGGGACTTCCAAGAGACCCAGTACTTC
abundance: -; v_gene: TRBV15; d_gene: TRBD1; j_gene: TRBJ2-1; len: 12; CDR3aa: CATSRDRTGRFF; CDR3nt: TGTGCCACCAGCAGAGATCGGACAGGGCGGTTCTTC
abundance: -; v_gene: TRBV30; d_gene: -; j_gene: TRBJ1-4; len: 14; CDR3aa: CAWSRTKANEKLFF; CDR3nt: TGTGCCTGGAGTCGGACAAAAGCTAATGAAAAACTGTTTTTT
abundance: -; v_gene: TRBV5-5; d_gene: -; j_gene: TRBJ1-2; len: 15; CDR3aa: CASSLSGGTGKGYTF; CDR3nt: TGTGCCAGCAGCTTGTCGGGGGGCACTGGTAAGGGCTACACCTTC
abundance: -; v_gene: TRBV5-1; d_gene: -; j_gene: TRBJ1-1; len: 14; CDR3aa: CASSLAAANTEAFF; CDR3nt: TGCGCCAGCAGCTTGGCGGCGGCGAACACTGAAGCTTTCTTT
abundance: -; v_gene: TRBV11-2; d_gene: -; j_gene: TRBJ1-2; len: 12; CDR3aa: CASSRENYGYTF; CDR3nt: TGTGCCAGCAGCAGGGAGAACTATGGCTACACCTTC
abundance: once; v_gene: TRBV5-1; d_gene: TRBD2; j_gene: TRBJ2-3; len: 17; CDR3aa: CASSIRPGLAGSDTQYF; CDR3nt: TGCGCCAGCAGCATCAGGCCGGGACTAGCGGGGTCCGATACGCAGTATTTT
abundance: -; v_gene: TRBV28; d_gene: TRBD1; j_gene: TRBJ1-5; len: 15; CDR3aa: CASETTGGRNQPQHF; CDR3nt: TGTGCCAGCGAAACTACAGGGGGCCGCAATCAGCCCCAGCATTTT
abundance: -; v_gene: TRBV27; d_gene: -; j_gene: TRBJ2-2; len: 15; CDR3aa: CASSPDRKGTGELFF; CDR3nt: TGTGCCAGCAGTCCGGACAGAAAGGGCACCGGGGAGCTGTTTTTT
abundance: once; v_gene: TRBV9; d_gene: TRBD1; j_gene: TRBJ1-5; len: 14; CDR3aa: CASAPTGTNQPQHF; CDR3nt: TGTGCCAGCGCCCCGACAGGGACCAATCAGCCCCAGCATTTT
abundance: -; v_gene: TRBV5-1; d_gene: TRBD2; j_gene: TRBJ2-2; len: 17; CDR3aa: CASSSNPSGGNTGELFF; CDR3nt: TGCGCCAGCAGCTCGAACCCTAGCGGGGGAAACACCGGGGAGCTGTTTTTT